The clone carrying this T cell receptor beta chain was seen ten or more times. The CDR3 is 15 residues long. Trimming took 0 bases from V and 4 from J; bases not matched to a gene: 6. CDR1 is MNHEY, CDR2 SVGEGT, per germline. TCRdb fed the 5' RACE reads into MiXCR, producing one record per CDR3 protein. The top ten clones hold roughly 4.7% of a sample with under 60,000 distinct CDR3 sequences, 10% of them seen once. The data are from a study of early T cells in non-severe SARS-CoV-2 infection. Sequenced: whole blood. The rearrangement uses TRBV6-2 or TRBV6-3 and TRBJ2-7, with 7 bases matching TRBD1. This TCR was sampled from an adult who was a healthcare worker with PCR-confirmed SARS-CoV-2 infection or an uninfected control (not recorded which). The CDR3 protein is CASSYSGNRGYEQYF. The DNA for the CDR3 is TGTGCCAGCAGTTACTCGGGGAACAGGGGTTACGAGCAGTACTTC.